The sequence of this TCR beta chain was determined in a study of cytomegalovirus exposure and HLA in healthy donors. In germline, CDR1 is MNHNS, CDR2 SASEGT. The CDR3 extends over 14 amino acids. J was trimmed by 2 bases and V by 8 bases; bases with no gene match: 8. The PCR was carried out with 60 Vbeta primers and 13 Jbeta primers. Assay used: immunoSEQ multiplex PCR; TCRdb lists only in-frame clones, some missing. This table has about 240,000 clones, about 81% appearing once. Sequencing was carried out using PBMCs. The TCR originated in a woman aged 55-70 years in good health and CMV-seropositive. The gene calls are TRBV6-1 and TRBJ2-7; 8 bases align to TRBD1. The CDR3 nucleotides are TGTGCCAGCGCGGCAGGGGGCCCGACCTACGAGCAGTACTTC. Residues: CASAAGGPTYEQYF.